The clone carrying this T cell receptor beta chain occurred a few times. Antigen specificity is unknown. Unique molecular identifiers featured in how the TCRbeta library was prepared. One entry per CDR3 protein, called by TCRdb with MiXCR from the PCR reads. The data show approximately 500,000 distinct CDR3 sequences, over 20% seen once. This sample was taken from a study of T-cell reconstitution after alpha-beta-depleted transplantation in children. Regarding the study as a whole: Expanded clones from the graft, numbering several hundred, reportedly supplied alpha-beta T cells about two months after transplant.

The sample consisted of PBMCs, taken before TCRalphabeta/CD19-depleted stem cell transplant. This clonotype was obtained from a boy in the first two years of life with Wiskott-Aldrich syndrome, due to receive a stem cell transplant.

This CDR3 is CASSFRGLRDEQFF. DNA for the CDR3: TGTGCCAGCAGCTTTAGGGGCTTACGGGATGAGCAGTTCTTC. This sequence joins TRBV13 and TRBJ2-1, with a possible D match to TRBD1 (5 bases). From germline, CDR1 is PRHDT and CDR2 FYEKMQ (reference sequence). V lost 3 bases to trimming and J lost 8 bases, with 14 bases between them. The CDR3 totals 14 residues.